The T cell receptor (beta chain) described here comes from a study of blood T cell repertoires in COVID-19. Method: immunoSEQ multiplex PCR; TCRdb's copy keeps in-frame clones and lacks some. The table has around 250,000 clones, about nine tenths seen once; the top ten hold less than 3%. Germline V lookup: CDR1 KGHDR, CDR2 SFDVKD. The CDR3 runs to 14 residues. Trimming removed 3 bases from V and 7 bases from J, with 11 bases in between. The rearrangement joins TRBV24-1 to TRBJ1-4; D unclear. The sample consisted of peripheral blood. The source is a woman aged 25 to 39 with active or convalescent COVID-19. In DNA, the CDR3 is TGTGCCACCAGTGATGCCGGACTGGTTGAAAAACTGTTTTTT. This encodes CATSDAGLVEKLFF.